These 2 T cell receptor beta chains were all obtained from the same sample, sequenced in a study of tumor and adjacent non-tumor tissue in lung cancer. The library came from three nested PCR rounds adapted from ARM-PCR protocols. TCRdb re-analysed the multiplex PCR reads in MiXCR, keeping a single row per CDR3 protein. Found here are about 75,000 distinct CDR3 sequences, 77% of them singletons; the top ten hold roughly 12%. This sample's RNA came from whole unsorted tissue. Sequencing was performed on lung tumor tissue. The receptor set was obtained from a woman aged 45-65 years with non-small cell lung cancer.

In its sample, this clonotype was seen once. The junction shows a germline mismatch at one end, possibly a read error. This chain links TRBV6-6 with TRBJ2-5, with D possibly matching TRBD1 (6 bases). There are 17 residues in the CDR3. Germline V gene data show CDR1 as MNHNY and CDR2 as SVGAGI (reference sequence). The DNA of the CDR3 is TGTACCAGCAGTCCGCGAACAGGGTCTTTAGCCAAGAGGACCCAGTACTTC. It codes for CTSSPRTGSLAKRTQYF.

For this clonotype: A junction boundary mismatches the germline segment, possibly from a read error. The chain combines TRBV6-2 or TRBV6-3 with TRBJ2-1; D gene ambiguous. The CDR3 has 14 amino acids. Germline values: CDR1 MNHEY, CDR2 SVGEGT. The CDR3 nucleotides read TGTGCCAGTAGTTACCGTTCCTCCTACAGTGAGCAGTTCTTC. Translation: CASSYRSSYSEQFF.